The 20 T cell receptor beta chains listed next were all sequenced from one sample in a study of T cell responses to AZD1222 COVID-19 vaccine. The assay was immunoSEQ multiplex PCR, and TCRdb's table has in-frame clones only and misses some. The sample holds around 100,000 clones, about 87% seen once. The sample in question was peripheral blood, obtained on day 0 of AZD1222 vaccination. The receptors were gathered from an adult in good health.

V is TRBV18 and J is TRBJ1-1; a possible D gene is TRBD1 (6 bases). CDR3 size: 14 residues. The ends were cut back, 8 bases at V and 0 bases at J, with 13 bases in the middle. Germline CDR1 reads KGHSH; CDR2 reads LQKENI. The CDR3 DNA reads as TGTGCCAGCACCCCGGACAGTATGAACACTGAAGCTTTCTTT. Protein product: CASTPDSMNTEAFF.

CDR3 in amino acids: CASSLSLETGELFF. CDR3 DNA sequence: TGTGCCAGCAGCCTCTCTCTAGAAACCGGGGAGCTGTTTTTT. The chain combines TRBV9 with TRBJ2-2; no firm D call. Trimming left V 4 bases short and J 5 bases short, with 12 bases between. Germline lookup yields CDR1 SGDLS and CDR2 YYNGEE. The CDR3 has 14 amino acids.

The chain couples TRBV6-2 or TRBV6-3 to TRBJ2-7; no reliable D call. The CDR3 sequence is 15 residues long. V lost 5 bases, J lost 3 bases, and 17 bases lay in between. Germline V gives CDR1 MNHEY, CDR2 SVGEGT. This CDR3 reads CASSQLFGQNYEQYF. The CDR3 DNA follows: TGTGCCAGCAGTCAGTTGTTCGGGCAAAACTACGAGCAGTACTTC.

The chain has TRBV6-5 and TRBJ1-1; 7 positions agree with TRBD1. This CDR3 has 15 residues. V was clipped by 4 bases and J by 1 base; unmatched bases: 6. CDR1 is MNHEY, CDR2 SVGAGI, per germline. In nucleotides, the CDR3 is TGTGCCAGCAGTTTTTCCACAGGGGCGAACACTGAAGCTTTCTTT. Translating gives CASSFSTGANTEAFF.

The genes are TRBV19 and TRBJ2-6; D is unclear. V was cut by 2 bases and J by 0 bases, with 8 bases left in between. The CDR3 has 16 residues. Germline lookup yields CDR1 LNHDA and CDR2 SQIVND (reference sequence). The CDR3 sequence is CASSIIFGSGANVLTF. The DNA for the CDR3 is TGTGCCAGTAGTATAATATTCGGCTCTGGGGCCAACGTCCTGACTTTC.

CDR3 bases: TGTGCCAGTAGTAAAACAGGGGATCTGTTATGGGATCCGCAGTATTTT. This gives the protein CASSKTGDLLWDPQYF. The rearrangement links TRBV19 to TRBJ2-3; 7 bases line up with TRBD1. CDR1 is LNHDA and CDR2 is SQIVND in the germline V gene (reference sequence). This CDR3 comprises 16 residues. Losses at the gene ends were 4 bases for V and 10 bases for J; bases not matched to a gene: 17.

The gene calls are TRBV6-2 or TRBV6-3 and TRBJ2-4; TRBD2 matches at 9 bases. Germline values: CDR1 MNHEY, CDR2 SVGEGT. The CDR3 has 20 residues. V dropped 1 base and J dropped 0; count of bases not matched to a gene: 13. In DNA form, the CDR3 reads TGTGCCAGCAGTTACTTCAGGAGGGCTAGCGGGATCCTAGCCAAAAACATTCAGTACTTC. This gives the protein CASSYFRRASGILAKNIQYF.

The chain couples TRBV16 to TRBJ1-6; D is perhaps TRBD1 (6 bases). Germline-derived CDR1 and CDR2 are KGHSY and FQNENV. The CDR3 runs to 15 residues. The V gene lost 2 bases and the J gene lost 11 bases, with 16 bases spanning the gap. CDR3 sequence reads: CASSQDDRLGAPLHF. As DNA, the CDR3 is TGTGCCAGCAGCCAAGACGACAGGCTGGGGGCACCCCTCCACTTT.

This sequence joins TRBV18 and TRBJ2-7; 9 nucleotides agree with TRBD2. Germline assignment: CDR1 KGHSH and CDR2 LQKENI. CDR3 size: 15 residues. The J segment lost 2 bases and the V segment lost 0 bases, leaving 2 bases of the junction unmatched. The CDR3 spells CASSPPGLATYEQYF. For the CDR3, the DNA is TGTGCCAGCTCACCACCGGGACTAGCCACCTACGAGCAGTACTTC.

The chain employs TRBV24-1 and TRBJ1-3; D gene unclear. Germline V lookup: CDR1 KGHDR, CDR2 SFDVKD. V lost 3 bases and J 7 bases, leaving 3 bases between the germline ends. The CDR3 consists of 11 residues. The CDR3 loop reads CATSDINTIYF. CDR3 nucleotides: TGTGCCACCAGTGATATCAACACCATATATTTT.

The chain joins TRBV5-4 to TRBJ2-3; 12 nucleotides match TRBD2. V shed 5 bases and J 1 base; nucleotides not matched to a gene: 5. The germline V gene encodes CDR1 SGHNT and CDR2 YYREEE (reference sequence). The CDR3 runs 16 residues. The CDR3 DNA sequence: TGTGCCAGCAGGCAGACTAGCGGGAGTGGCACAGATACGCAGTATTTT. Its protein product is CASRQTSGSGTDTQYF.

The rearrangement uses TRBV30 and TRBJ1-1; a possible D gene is TRBD1 (6 bases). The CDR3 is 14 amino acids. The ends were cut back, 5 bases at V and 1 base at J, with 14 bases in the middle. Germline V lookup: CDR1 GTSNPN, CDR2 SVGIG (reference sequence). The CDR3 here is CAWAVGGWNTEAFF. DNA of the CDR3: TGTGCCTGGGCAGTGGGGGGCTGGAACACTGAAGCTTTCTTT.

This chain links TRBV14 with TRBJ1-3; D call uncertain. Germline V gene lookup returns CDR1 SGHDN and CDR2 FVKESK. This CDR3 is built from 16 residues. V shed 0 bases and J shed 0 bases, with 9 bases lying between them. The DNA of the CDR3 is TGTGCCAGCAGCCAAGATCCAGTCGGCTCTGGAAACACCATATATTTT. Amino acids: CASSQDPVGSGNTIYF.

V is TRBV5-1 and J is TRBJ2-7; D gene unclear. Per germline, CDR1 SGHRS and CDR2 YFSETQ. The CDR3 extends over 14 amino acids. V lost 0 bases to trimming and J lost 4 bases, with 11 bases between them. CDR3 sequence (DNA): TGCGCCAGCAGCTTGGGGGTGGGCCTATACGAGCAGTACTTC. Its protein product is CASSLGVGLYEQYF.

The chain combines TRBV4-3 with TRBJ2-3; D is uncertain. V dropped 1 base and J dropped 6 bases, with 14 bases sitting between them. The CDR3 has 15 amino acids. The germline gives CDR1 LGHNA, CDR2 YSLEER. The CDR3 DNA is TGCGCCAGCAGCCAAGCCGGAACCTCGGGCGATACGCAGTATTTT. Protein sequence: CASSQAGTSGDTQYF.

This rearrangement joins TRBV11-2 to TRBJ2-1; TRBD1 aligns across 8 bases. The trim removed 1 base at V and 11 bases at J, leaving 10 bases unmatched. CDR3 size: 15 residues. The germline V gene has CDR1 SGHAT and CDR2 FQNNGV. This CDR3 reads CASSLGPGGSRKQFF. CDR3 bases: TGTGCCAGCAGCTTAGGGCCAGGGGGCAGTAGGAAGCAGTTCTTC. The whole variable domain, remainder taken from reference TRBV11-2 and TRBJ2-1, is EAGVAQSPRYKIIEKRQSVAFWCNPISGHATLYWYQQILGQGPKLLIQFQNNGVVDDSQLPKDRFSAERLKGVDSTLKIQPAKLEDSAVYLCASSLGPGGSRKQFFGPGTRLTVL.

J is TRBJ1-2 and V is TRBV9; 9 bases align to TRBD1. Germline V CDR1 and CDR2: SGDLS, YYNGEE. The junction had 7 bases not matched to a gene; V was cut back by 3 bases and J by 1 base. This CDR3 is built from 16 residues. The CDR3 spells CASSGTGVSDNYGYTF. CDR3 nucleotide sequence: TGTGCCAGCAGCGGGACAGGGGTGTCGGATAACTATGGCTACACCTTC.

The CDR3 DNA follows: TGTGCCAGCAGTGAGGCGGCAGAGCAGTACTTC. Translating gives CASSEAAEQYF. This chain joins TRBV2 and TRBJ2-7; no reliable D call. The ends were cut back, 3 bases at V and 7 bases at J, with 7 bases in the middle. Germline V CDR1 and CDR2: SNHLY, FYNNEI. The CDR3 has 11 residues.

The chain combines TRBV10-3 with TRBJ2-1; D is unresolved. V was clipped by 3 bases and J by 7 bases, with 7 bases between them. Germline V gives CDR1 ENHRY, CDR2 SYGVKD. CDR3 length equals 12 residues. CDR3 sequence reads: CAISDLSNEQFF. In DNA form, the CDR3 reads TGTGCCATCAGTGACTTGTCGAATGAGCAGTTCTTC.

V gene TRBV30 combines with J gene TRBJ1-1; the D is unclear. Germline V lookup: CDR1 GTSNPN, CDR2 SVGIG (reference sequence). V was pared by 5 bases and J by 1 base, with 14 bases between. The CDR3 runs 14 residues. CDR3 nucleotides: TGTGCCTGGGTGGGGAGGGTGAGGAACACTGAAGCTTTCTTT. Amino acid sequence: CAWVGRVRNTEAFF.